Presented here are 30 T cell receptor beta chains from one specimen sequenced in a study of patients with pleural tuberculosis (dated by TCRdb to the mid-2010s). TCRdb records Illumina Genome Analyzer IIx as the sequencer. The public reads were run again by TCRdb, first through fastp at Q25 and then through MiXCR, and only productive beta chains were kept. One record per CDR3 amino acid sequence lists the most common genes and DNA. The sample table holds just under 30,000 distinct CDR3 sequences, of which 15% to 20% were seen once. The ten largest clones add up to roughly 3.6% of the sample. The specimen was peripheral blood. These TCRs come from a human donor with pleural tuberculosis.

This clonotype was picked up many times. The J gene is TRBJ1-5, the V gene TRBV7-2; no clear D gene. CDR3 length: 15 amino acids. Trimming took off 1 base at V and 9 bases at J, with 16 bases between the two ends. CDR1 is SGHTA and CDR2 is FQGNSA in the germline V gene. In nucleotides, the CDR3 is TGTGCCAGCAGCTTAGAAGGGCAGGCCAGCGGGCCCCAGCATTTT. Encoded protein: CASSLEGQASGPQHF.

In its sample, this clonotype was seen many times. The chain has TRBV4-1 and TRBJ2-3, with 7 bases identical to TRBD2. After removal of 4 bases from V and 4 bases from J, the junction contained 14 bases not matched to a gene. The CDR3 length is 17 residues. Germline assignment: CDR1 MGHRA and CDR2 YSYEKL. CDR3 bases: TGCGCCAGCAGCCCCAAAGACGGCGGGAGCCTTGCAGATACGCAGTATTTT. Translated: CASSPKDGGSLADTQYF.

Many counts were recorded for this clonotype. The chain couples TRBV28 to TRBJ2-7; 12 bases align to TRBD2. V was clipped by 10 bases and J by 2 bases; unmatched bases: 3. The CDR3 has 13 amino acids. Germline CDR1 is MDHEN and CDR2 is SYDVKM. The CDR3 sequence: CATGLAGPYEQYF. The CDR3, as DNA: TGTGCCACTGGACTAGCGGGACCCTACGAGCAGTACTTC. Variable domain in full (rest from reference TRBV28 and TRBJ2-7): DVKVTQSSRYLVKRTGEKVFLECVQDMDHENMFWYRQDPGLGLRLIYFSYDVKMKEKGDIPEGYSVSREKKERFSLILESASTNQTSMYLCATGLAGPYEQYFGPGTRLTVT.

This clonotype was recorded many times. CDR3 amino acids: CASNLGFMNTEAFF. CDR3 nucleotide sequence: TGTGCCAGCAACTTAGGGTTTATGAACACTGAAGCTTTCTTT. This chain links TRBV12-3 or TRBV12-4 with TRBJ1-1, with unresolved D. This CDR3 has 14 amino acids. The V and J ends lost 7 bases and 0 bases respectively, with 12 bases between them.

J is TRBJ2-1 and V is TRBV3-1; D call uncertain. The length of the CDR3 is 11 residues. Germline CDR1 is LGHDT and CDR2 is YNNKEL (reference sequence). The germline V and J ends were trimmed by 2 bases and 8 bases, with 4 bases remaining between them. Here the CDR3 DNA reads TGTGCCAGCAGCCAAACCTATGAGCAGTTCTTC. Protein sequence: CASSQTYEQFF.

Remarks on this clonotype: The junction does not match germline at one end; this may be a read error. The gene calls are TRBV25-1 and TRBJ1-1; D perhaps matches TRBD1 (5 bases). CDR1 is MGHDK and CDR2 is SYGVNS in the germline V gene. The CDR3 covers 15 residues. The CDR3 reads CANSERKGPGTEAFF. CDR3 in DNA: TGTGCCAACAGTGAAAGGAAGGGACCAGGCACTGAAGCTTTCTTT. Looking up the rest from reference TRBV25-1 and TRBJ1-1 gives the full variable domain: EADIYQTPRYLVIGTGKKITLECSQTMGHDKMYWYQQDPGMELHLIHYSYGVNSTEKGDLSSESTVSRIRTEHFPLTLESARPSHTSQYLCANSERKGPGTEAFFGQGTRLTVV.

This clonotype was counted ten times or more. This chain links TRBV28 with TRBJ2-5; D call uncertain. V was cut by 1 base and J by 5 bases, with 11 bases left in between. The CDR3 has 14 amino acids. Germline CDR1 is MDHEN and CDR2 is SYDVKM. CDR3 sequence reads: CASSLSAVSETQYF. The CDR3 DNA follows: TGTGCCAGCAGTTTATCGGCGGTTTCGGAGACCCAGTACTTC. Variable domain in full (rest from reference TRBV28 and TRBJ2-5): DVKVTQSSRYLVKRTGEKVFLECVQDMDHENMFWYRQDPGLGLRLIYFSYDVKMKEKGDIPEGYSVSREKKERFSLILESASTNQTSMYLCASSLSAVSETQYFGPGTRLLVL.

This clonotype appeared many times. The chain uses TRBV29-1 and TRBJ1-2, with TRBD1 as a possible D gene (5 bases). The CDR3 spans 12 residues. The V gene lost 1 base and the J gene lost 6 bases, with 9 bases spanning the gap. Germline CDR1 reads SQVTM; CDR2 reads ANQGSEA. CDR3 protein: CSVEAGLNGYTF. Here the CDR3 DNA reads TGCAGCGTTGAAGCAGGGTTGAATGGCTACACCTTC.

A note on this clonotype: The CDR3 ends on some other residue instead of the conserved phenylalanine or tryptophan, so this is likely a read error. The genes are TRBV5-4 and TRBJ1-3; D gene ambiguous. Trimming took 2 bases from V and 4 from J, leaving 4 bases between them. The CDR3 runs 12 residues. CDR1 is SGHNT and CDR2 is YYREEE in the germline V gene (reference sequence). The chain's CDR3 is CASSLPGNTIYL. CDR3 sequence (DNA): TGTGCCAGCAGCTTACCGGGAAACACCATATATCTT.

Sample share makes this clonotype medium-sized. This chain joins TRBV15 and TRBJ2-3; 10 nucleotides line up with TRBD2. Germline-derived CDR1 and CDR2 are LNHNV and YYDKDF (reference sequence). Trimming took 1 base from V and 1 from J; bases not matched to a gene: 5. The CDR3 sequence is 17 residues long. CDR3: CATSRGLGTSGTDTQYF. CDR3 DNA: TGTGCCACCAGCAGAGGTCTTGGGACTAGCGGCACAGATACGCAGTATTTT. Together with reference TRBV15 and TRBJ2-3, the CDR3 gives the full variable domain: DAMVIQNPRYQVTQFGKPVTLSCSQTLNHNVMYWYQQKSSQAPKLLFHYYDKDFNNEADTPDNFQSRRPNTSFCFLDIRSPGLGDTAMYLCATSRGLGTSGTDTQYFGPGTRLTVL.

This clonotype was counted ten times or more. The rearrangement joins TRBV6-1 to TRBJ2-7; D remains unclear. Trimming removed 7 bases at V and 0 bases at J, with 10 bases between. The CDR3 consists of 13 residues. Looked up from germline, CDR1 is MNHNS and CDR2 is SASEGT. CDR3 region: CASTIASSYEQYF. CDR3 sequence (DNA): TGTGCCAGCACCATAGCTAGCTCCTACGAGCAGTACTTC.

This clonotype has at least ten counts. V usage is TRBV20-1 and J usage is TRBJ1-5; tentative D call: TRBD1 (5 bases). Trimming removed 6 bases from V and 0 bases from J, with 18 bases in between. CDR3 length: 16 residues. Germline-derived CDR1 and CDR2 are DFQATT and SNEGSKA (reference sequence). The CDR3 here is CSAAHKTVYSNQPQHF. Here the CDR3 DNA reads TGCAGTGCGGCACACAAGACAGTCTATAGCAATCAGCCCCAGCATTTT.

This clonotype occurred many times. V is TRBV7-6 and J is TRBJ2-1; no firm D call. Trimming took off 6 bases at V and 3 bases at J, with 18 bases between the two ends. Looked up from germline, CDR1 is SGHVS and CDR2 is FNYEAQ. The CDR3 is made up of 16 amino acids. CDR3 bases: TGTGCCAGCAGGGCTTTACCCATGCCTCTCTACAATGAGCAGTTCTTC. It encodes CASRALPMPLYNEQFF.

This clonotype appeared many times. The chain has TRBV11-1 and TRBJ1-6; D unclear. This CDR3 comprises 13 residues. Trimming removed 6 bases from V and 3 bases from J, with 6 bases in between. Germline values: CDR1 SGHAT, CDR2 FQDESV (reference sequence). The CDR3 loop reads CASRGNYNSPLHF. The CDR3 region has the DNA TGTGCCAGCAGGGGAAACTATAATTCACCCCTCCACTTT.

Many counts were recorded for this clonotype. The J gene is TRBJ2-3, the V gene TRBV18; D is ambiguous. Trimming cost V 2 bases and J 2 bases, with 8 bases left between them. Germline CDR1 and CDR2: KGHSH and LQKENI. The CDR3 length is 14 residues. As DNA, the CDR3 is TGTGCCAGCTCACCAGACCGGATCACAGATACGCAGTATTTT. Protein: CASSPDRITDTQYF.

The table lists this clonotype with many counts. The chain uses TRBV7-2 and TRBJ2-7; perhaps TRBD1 as D (5 bases). V was clipped by 4 bases and J by 0 bases, with 10 bases between them. The CDR3 covers 14 residues. The germline V gene encodes CDR1 SGHTA and CDR2 FQGNSA. The CDR3 here is CASSSRTHSYEQYF. CDR3 in DNA: TGTGCCAGCAGCTCCCGGACACACTCCTACGAGCAGTACTTC.

Note on this clonotype: Being one base from a much bigger clone, this may be a read error. The chain has TRBV20-1 and TRBJ2-3, with 9 bases lining up with TRBD2. The CDR3 totals 15 residues. CDR1 and CDR2 from the germline V gene are DFQATT and SNEGSKA (reference sequence). V lost 6 bases to trimming and J lost 9 bases; unmatched junction nucleotides: 16. The CDR3 sequence is CSAPPRQRGVGTQYF. The CDR3 region has the DNA TGCAGTGCCCCGCCGAGACAGCGGGGGGTGGGGACGCAGTATTTT.

This clonotype was seen repeatedly, ten times or more. V gene TRBV4-1 combines with J gene TRBJ2-2, with D possibly being TRBD2 (5 bases). Germline V gene lookup returns CDR1 MGHRA and CDR2 YSYEKL. The ends were cut back, 0 bases at V and 4 bases at J, with 6 bases in the middle. The CDR3 has 14 amino acids. The CDR3 nucleotides read TGCGCCAGCAGCCAAGAACTAGTCACCGGGGAGCTGTTTTTT. This sequence encodes CASSQELVTGELFF.

The rearrangement joins TRBV5-6 to TRBJ1-1, with a tentative D call TRBD1 (5 bases). The CDR3 spans 15 residues. The V gene lost 0 bases and the J gene lost 5 bases, with 14 bases spanning the gap. Germline V gives CDR1 SGHDT, CDR2 YYEEEE. The CDR3 DNA sequence: TGTGCCAGCAGCTTGGATCCAGGGAGCTCGACTGAAGCTTTCTTT. Translation: CASSLDPGSSTEAFF. The whole variable domain, filled in from reference TRBV5-6 and TRBJ1-1, reads DAGVTQSPTHLIKTRGQQVTLRCSPKSGHDTVSWYQQALGQGPQFIFQYYEEEERQRGNFPDRFSGHQFPNYSSELNVNALLLGDSALYLCASSLDPGSSTEAFFGQGTRLTVV.

This clonotype came up many times. The chain recombines TRBV24-1 with TRBJ2-7; D is perhaps TRBD1 (6 bases). The CDR3 is made up of 13 amino acids. Per germline, CDR1 KGHDR and CDR2 SFDVKD. V was clipped by 4 bases and J by 3 bases, with 9 bases between them. CDR3 sequence (DNA): TGTGCCACCAGTGAAATGACAGGCTACGAGCAGTACTTC. Amino acids: CATSEMTGYEQYF.

Points on this clonotype: A clone one base away is much larger, so this may be a read error. The genes are TRBV5-4 and TRBJ2-7; perhaps TRBD1 as D (6 bases). Germline loops: CDR1 SGHNT, CDR2 YYREEE (reference sequence). V lost 4 bases and J lost 3, with 14 bases in between. This CDR3 comprises 14 residues. The CDR3 region is CASSPQGAHYEQYF. Written as DNA, the CDR3 is TGTGCCAGCAGCCCACAGGGAGCTCACTACGAGCAGTACTTC.

This clonotype was picked up many times. The chain has TRBV6-1 and TRBJ2-2, with 16 positions matching TRBD2. The V gene end was trimmed by 6 bases and the J gene end by 4 bases; junction bases not matched to a gene: 2. Germline V lookup: CDR1 MNHNS, CDR2 SASEGT. There are 16 residues in the CDR3. CDR3 sequence (DNA): TGTGCCAGCAGGGGACTAGCGGGGGGGCCCACCGGGGAGCTGTTTTTT. Amino acids: CASRGLAGGPTGELFF.

This chain's CDR3 is CASSYSRSQGSGNTIYF. Here the CDR3 DNA reads TGTGCCAGCAGTTACTCGAGATCACAGGGGTCTGGAAACACCATATATTTT. The V call is TRBV6-2 or TRBV6-3, the J call TRBJ1-3; 7 bases map to TRBD1. The CDR3 sequence is 17 residues long. The V segment lost 0 bases and the J segment 1 base; nucleotides outside the gene matches: 6. Germline values: CDR1 MNHEY, CDR2 SVGEGT.

This clonotype was counted once. The chain links TRBV19 to TRBJ2-7; 7 bases are a match to TRBD1. The germline CDR1 and CDR2 sequences are LNHDA and SQIVND (reference sequence). The CDR3 consists of 13 residues. After removal of 3 bases from V and 2 bases from J, the junction contained 1 base not matched to a gene. The CDR3 spells CASSIGQAYEQYF. Here the CDR3 DNA reads TGTGCCAGTAGTATCGGACAGGCCTACGAGCAGTACTTC.

This clonotype was seen repeatedly, ten times or more. V gene TRBV5-5 combines with J gene TRBJ1-1, with 7 positions matching TRBD1. After removal of 4 bases from V and 3 bases from J, the junction contained 12 bases not matched to a gene. Germline V gene lookup returns CDR1 SGHKS and CDR2 YYEKEE (reference sequence). The length of the CDR3 is 16 residues. The CDR3 region is CASSPRTGGDHTEAFF. CDR3 bases: TGTGCCAGCAGCCCTAGGACAGGAGGGGATCACACTGAAGCTTTCTTT.

This clonotype was observed at least ten times. J is TRBJ1-2 and V is TRBV29-1, with 7 bases matching TRBD1. Germline lookup yields CDR1 SQVTM and CDR2 ANQGSEA. The CDR3 covers 14 residues. The V gene end was trimmed by 8 bases and the J gene end by 3 bases; junction bases not matched to a gene: 12. The CDR3 reads CSSRGGAEDYGYTF. The CDR3 nucleotides are TGCAGCTCCAGGGGGGGGGCGGAGGACTATGGCTACACCTTC.

The sample holds many counts of this clonotype. The chain couples TRBV6-1 to TRBJ1-3; TRBD1 might be the D (6 bases). This CDR3 comprises 16 residues. Germline lookup yields CDR1 MNHNS and CDR2 SASEGT. Trimming removed 8 bases from V and 0 bases from J, with 17 bases in between. CDR3 sequence reads: CASRGPRGNSGNTIYF. As DNA, the CDR3 is TGTGCCAGCCGAGGCCCCAGGGGAAACTCTGGAAACACCATATATTTT.

In this sample, this clonotype turned up many times. The chain uses TRBV28 and TRBJ1-4; the match to TRBD1 covers 7 bases. The V gene end was trimmed by 6 bases and the J gene end by 7 bases; junction bases not matched to a gene: 11. This CDR3 has 15 amino acids. Germline assignment: CDR1 MDHEN and CDR2 SYDVKM. The CDR3 loop reads CASRPQEGAGEKLFF. CDR3 DNA: TGTGCCAGCAGACCCCAGGAGGGGGCCGGTGAAAAACTGTTTTTT.

This clonotype occurred many times. The chain combines TRBV24-1 with TRBJ2-1, with 10 bases that match TRBD2. Germline trimming cut 7 bases from V and 5 bases from J; bases unmatched to any gene: 4. The CDR3 consists of 14 residues. Germline CDR1 and CDR2: KGHDR and SFDVKD. Written as DNA, the CDR3 is TGTGCCACCAGAAGGACTAGCGGTAACAATGAGCAGTTCTTC. It translates to CATRRTSGNNEQFF.

This clonotype was detected many times. The chain uses TRBV10-3 and TRBJ1-1; D is undetermined. Trimming pared 0 bases from V and 8 bases from J, leaving 13 bases between. The germline V gene encodes CDR1 ENHRY and CDR2 SYGVKD. The CDR3 spans 14 residues. CDR3 coding DNA: TGTGCCATCAGTGAGTCGGACCCACGCGGGGAAGCTTTCTTT. Translation: CAISESDPRGEAFF.